This T cell receptor (beta chain) was obtained from a study of blood T cells in healthy people across ages. About this clonotype: Its antigen is not identified.

Study-level results: TCR beta diversity tracked closely with naive T cell percentage.

Trimming cost V 4 bases and J 1 base, with 9 bases left between them. The germline gives CDR1 SGHRS, CDR2 YFSETQ. The length of the CDR3 is 13 residues. Next came a second PCR, run for about 7 to 12 cycles, which used a sample-barcoded 5' primer along with a J-beta primer mix. Each cDNA was tagged by a template-switch adaptor containing 12 random nucleotides. MiXCR was run by TCRdb on the 5' RACE reads, yielding one entry per CDR3 protein. The top ten clones hold under 20% of a sample with more than 1 million distinct CDR3 sequences, more than 40% of them seen once. The rearrangement joins TRBV5-1 to TRBJ2-7, with D unresolved. Material: blood. The sequence came from a woman aged 60-75 years in good health. CDR3 residues: CASSNKESYEQYF. CDR3 nucleotide sequence: TGCGCCAGCAGCAATAAAGAGTCCTACGAGCAGTACTTC. Combining the CDR3 with reference TRBV5-1 and TRBJ2-7 gives the whole variable domain KAGVTQTPRYLIKTRGQQVTLSCSPISGHRSVSWYQQTPGQGLQFLFEYFSETQRNKGNFPGRFSGRQFSNSRSEMNVSTLELGDSALYLCASSNKESYEQYFGPGTRLTVT.